Listed here are 9 T cell receptor beta chains from one sample, sequenced in a study of shared clonotypes between healthy human individuals. TCRdb's copy holds only in-frame clones and misses some; the assay was immunoSEQ multiplex PCR. The profile shows more than 850,000 clones, roughly 74% of them singletons. Specimen: memory CD4+ T cells from PBMCs. Subset described: CD45RA-negative fraction. The source of these receptors is a man between 18 and 35 years old in good health. Some clones in this sample may be carry-over from other donors' samples.

V gene TRBV4-2 combines with J gene TRBJ2-1; TRBD2 matches at 10 bases. CDR1 LGHNA and CDR2 YNFKEQ come from the germline V gene. This CDR3 comprises 18 residues. Unmatched junction bases numbered 9, after V lost 4 bases and J lost 0 bases. The CDR3, as DNA: TGTGCCAGCAGCCTCGATAGCGGGAGGCCTAGCTCCTACAATGAGCAGTTCTTC. Its protein product is CASSLDSGRPSSYNEQFF.

V is TRBV28 and J is TRBJ2-3; D not resolved. The CDR3 has 20 amino acids. In germline, CDR1 is MDHEN, CDR2 SYDVKM. The V end was cut by 1 base, the J end by 0 bases, with 23 bases between. DNA of the CDR3: TGTGCCAGCAGTTTATTAGCCCTTAAAGGCCGACTCGGGAGCACAGATACGCAGTATTTT. Amino acid sequence: CASSLLALKGRLGSTDTQYF.

The genes are TRBV7-6 and TRBJ1-1, with 7 nucleotides matching TRBD1. J gave up 4 bases and V 3 bases, and 8 bases lay outside the gene matches. The CDR3 is 15 amino acids. Germline-derived CDR1 and CDR2 are SGHVS and FNYEAQ. In DNA form, the CDR3 reads TGTGCCAGCAGCTTCGCAGGGGGGGTCGGCACTGAAGCTTTCTTT. Translated, it gives CASSFAGGVGTEAFF.

The chain uses TRBV18 and TRBJ1-1; perhaps TRBD1 as D (5 bases). The V gene lost 3 bases and the J gene lost 2 bases, with 13 bases spanning the gap. The germline V gene has CDR1 KGHSH and CDR2 LQKENI. This CDR3 has 15 residues. The CDR3 region is CASSPQTEPNTEAFF. In DNA form, the CDR3 reads TGTGCCAGCTCACCCCAGACAGAGCCTAACACTGAAGCTTTCTTT.

V gene TRBV6-1 combines with J gene TRBJ2-7, with D uncertain. The CDR3 is 13 amino acids. The ends were cut back, 0 bases at V and 2 bases at J, with 5 bases in the middle. CDR1 is MNHNS and CDR2 is SASEGT in the germline V gene. The DNA for the CDR3 is TGTGCCAGCAGTGAAGCACCTGCCTACGAGCAGTACTTC. Translation: CASSEAPAYEQYF.

The table lists this clone with a count of one. The rearrangement links TRBV12-5 to TRBJ2-3; TRBD1 matches 11 bases. The length of the CDR3 is 14 residues. CDR1 and CDR2 (germline): LGHNT, FRNRAP. Trimming at V came to 7 bases and at J to 4 bases, leaving 4 bases not matched to a gene. The CDR3 sequence: CASAQDRGPDTQYF. CDR3 DNA: TGTGCTAGTGCCCAGGACAGGGGGCCAGATACGCAGTATTTT. Drawing the rest from reference TRBV12-5 and TRBJ2-3, the complete variable domain is DARVTQTPRHKVTEMGQEVTMRCQPILGHNTVFWYRQTMMQGLELLAYFRNRAPLDDSGMPKDRFSAEMPDATLATLKIQPSEPRDSAVYFCASAQDRGPDTQYFGPGTRLTVL.

V and J are TRBV18 and TRBJ2-6; D not certain. V lost 6 bases and J lost 2, with 11 bases in between. In germline, CDR1 is KGHSH, CDR2 LQKENI. The CDR3 runs to 15 residues. The CDR3 nucleotides read TGTGCCAGCTCCAGTAACACGGCTGGGGCCAACGTCCTGACTTTC. Protein sequence: CASSSNTAGANVLTF.

Only a few counts were recorded for this clone. This chain connects TRBV28 to TRBJ2-3; 7 bases map to TRBD1. The CDR3 covers 16 residues. V lost 5 bases and J lost 2; bases outside the gene matches: 10. In germline, CDR1 is MDHEN, CDR2 SYDVKM. CDR3 in amino acids: CASSGQGDGPTDTQYF. The CDR3 DNA is TGTGCCAGCAGTGGCCAGGGGGACGGACCCACAGATACGCAGTATTTT.

A word on this clone: Distinct nucleotide sequences in the sample also encode this CDR3. The chain links TRBV19 to TRBJ2-5; D is uncertain. The V end lost 3 bases, the J end lost 1 base, and 6 bases lay between the germline ends. The length of the CDR3 is 13 residues. Germline CDR1 reads LNHDA; CDR2 reads SQIVND (reference sequence). The CDR3 region is CASSIGRQETQYF. CDR3 DNA: TGTGCCAGTAGTATTGGGCGCCAAGAGACCCAGTACTTC.